This T cell receptor (beta chain) came from a study of shared clonotypes between healthy human individuals. Findings and limits, study-wide: Naive CD4 clonotypes were shared across a few donors at roughly 5.3%.

As regards this clone: Its target is unknown.

Samples underwent the assay at deep level. A 200 ng quantity of DNA, tens of thousands of T cell genomes, went into the sorted-subset replicate PCRs. Repertoires were generated with immunoSEQ multiplex PCR, while TCRdb's copy carries only in-frame clones and drops some. The top ten hold 0.39% of the sample, which has 2 million to 2.5 million clones, approximately 93% seen once. This CDR3 spans 17 amino acids. Germline values: CDR1 SGHTA, CDR2 FQGNSA. J lost 4 bases, V lost 0 bases, and 7 bases had no gene match. Donors were healthy HIV-negative adults without recently reported acute infections or vaccinations.

Sequenced input: naive CD4+ T cells from PBMCs. Noted subset: CD45RA+ positively selected. The receptor comes from a man younger than 30 in good health. Some clones in this sample may be carry-over from other donors' samples. The V gene is TRBV7-2, the J gene TRBJ1-2; 11 bases map to TRBD1. CDR3 protein: CASSLARHGTGGYGYTF. CDR3 DNA: TGTGCCAGCAGCTTAGCGAGGCATGGGACAGGGGGCTATGGCTACACCTTC.